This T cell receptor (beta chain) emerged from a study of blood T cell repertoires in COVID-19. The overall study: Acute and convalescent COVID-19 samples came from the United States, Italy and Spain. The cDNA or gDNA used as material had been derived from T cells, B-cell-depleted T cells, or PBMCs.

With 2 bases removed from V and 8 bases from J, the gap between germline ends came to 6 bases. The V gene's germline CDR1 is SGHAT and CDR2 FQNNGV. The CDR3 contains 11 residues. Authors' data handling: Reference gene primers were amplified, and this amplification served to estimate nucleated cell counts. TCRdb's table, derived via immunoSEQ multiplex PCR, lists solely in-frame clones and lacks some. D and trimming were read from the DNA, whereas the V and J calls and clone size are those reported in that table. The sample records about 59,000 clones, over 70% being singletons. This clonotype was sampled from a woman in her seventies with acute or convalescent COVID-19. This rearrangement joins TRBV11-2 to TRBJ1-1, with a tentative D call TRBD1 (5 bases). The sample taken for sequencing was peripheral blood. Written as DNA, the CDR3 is TGTGCCAGCAGCTTACAGGGCGAAGCTTTCTTT. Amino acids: CASSLQGEAFF.